The present TCR beta chain was sequenced within a study of blood T cell repertoires in COVID-19. As originally analysed: Estimation of nucleated cell counts was performed using reference gene primer amplification. The data were produced by immunoSEQ multiplex PCR, yet TCRdb's version contains in-frame clones alone and is incomplete. That table furnishes V, J and clone size, whereas the DNA furnished D and trimming. This sample has 400,000 or so clones, with about 90% found just once. This CDR3 has 15 amino acids. Germline V CDR1 and CDR2: MDHEN, SYDVKM. Trimming took 2 bases from V and 1 from J, leaving 12 bases between them.

The TCR was taken from a man aged 18 to 29 who had recovered from COVID-19. The chain employs TRBV28 and TRBJ2-7; TRBD1 is a possible D gene (5 bases). The sample taken for sequencing was PBMCs or T cells enriched from blood (not recorded which). For the CDR3, the DNA is TGTGCCAGCAGTTTAGTCCGGACACCATCCTACGAGCAGTACTTC. The encoded protein is CASSLVRTPSYEQYF.